This is a list of T cell receptor beta chains from one sample in a study of T-cell reconstitution after alpha-beta-depleted transplantation in children. TCRdb reanalysed the PCR reads using MiXCR and keeps one entry per CDR3 protein. Of about 540,000 distinct CDR3 sequences listed, 15% to 20% are singletons. The sequenced sample was PBMCs from the stem cell graft donor, obtained from the stem cell graft. Every receptor here comes from a human donor who donated a stem cell graft to a child with acute lymphoblastic leukemia. CDR3s include the opening cysteine and the closing phenylalanine or tryptophan. D genes are given only for firm matches. The listing skips clone size in some rows; elsewhere it reads once, few, many or a size class.

TRBV11-2	few	TRBJ1-5	15	TRBD1	TGTGCCAGCAGCTTAGCCCCAGGGGGCCGTCAGCCCCAGCATTTT	CASSLAPGGRQPQHF
TRBV4-2	NA	TRBJ1-1	16	NA	TGTGCCAGCAGCCAAGGGGTAACAATACCTTACACTGAAGCTTTCTTT	CASSQGVTIPYTEAFF
TRBV20-1	few	TRBJ2-7	16	NA	TGCTGTGCTAGAGACGCCATAGCTTTCCACCCCTACGAGCAGTACTTC	CCARDAIAFHPYEQYF
TRBV9	few	TRBJ1-2	13	NA	TGTGCCAGCAACCGTGGGGAAGACTATGGCTACACCTTC	CASNRGEDYGYTF
TRBV5-1	NA	TRBJ2-1	20	TRBD1	TGCGCCAGCAGCTTGGGGCCGGGACAGGGGTCGTGGAGGGTGAACAATGAGCAGTTCTTC	CASSLGPGQGSWRVNNEQFF
TRBV5-1	NA	TRBJ1-2	13	NA	TGCGCCAGCAGGATTACAGGGCCCAGTGGCTACACCTTC	CASRITGPSGYTF
TRBV18	NA	TRBJ1-1	16	NA	TGTGCCAGCTCACCACCCAGGGGAGGGGTTAACACTGAAGCTTTCTTT	CASSPPRGGVNTEAFF
TRBV25-1	NA	TRBJ2-5	15	NA	TGTGCCAGCAGTGATATCCAGGGGACAATAGAGACCCAGTACTTC	CASSDIQGTIETQYF
TRBV20-1	few	TRBJ1-3	14	NA	TGCAGTGCTAAGAAGGGAACCTCTGGAAACACCATATATTTT	CSAKKGTSGNTIYF
TRBV29-1	NA	TRBJ2-2	12	NA	TGCAGCATCTGGACAGACACCGGGGAGCTGTTTTTT	CSIWTDTGELFF
TRBV6-1	many	TRBJ1-2	15	TRBD1	TGTGCCAGCAGTGAAGCAGGGGACAGGCTCTATGGCTACACCTTC	CASSEAGDRLYGYTF
TRBV5-1	NA	TRBJ1-2	15	NA	TGCGCCAGCAGCTTGGGACCGATACCAAACTATGGCTACACCTTC	CASSLGPIPNYGYTF
TRBV24-1	few	TRBJ1-2	15	TRBD1	TGTGCCACCAGTGATTTCGGACAGGGGGCCGGTGGCTACACCTTC	CATSDFGQGAGGYTF
TRBV6-5	few	TRBJ2-1	13	NA	TGTGCCAGCAGTTACTCGATGATCTATGAGCAGTTCTTC	CASSYSMIYEQFF
TRBV5-1	NA	TRBJ2-7	17	NA	TGCGCCAGCAGCTTGGACAGGGAATGGGCACCTCGGTACGAGCAGTACTTC	CASSLDREWAPRYEQYF
TRBV5-5	few	TRBJ2-1	15	NA	TGTGCCAGCAGCCTAACCGTCTACTTCTACAATGAGCAGTTCTTC	CASSLTVYFYNEQFF
TRBV6-2/TRBV6-3	few	TRBJ2-1	16	NA	TGTGCCAGCAGCCGGGACCTCCGGCAAAACTACAATGAGCAGTTCTTC	CASSRDLRQNYNEQFF
TRBV5-6	few	TRBJ2-7	17	TRBD2	TGTGCCAGCAGCTTGGTTCCCCGGACTAGCGTATCCTACGAGCAGTACTTC	CASSLVPRTSVSYEQYF
TRBV7-9	NA	TRBJ1-1	16	TRBD1	TGTGCCAGCAGCTTAACGTCCGACGGACAGGGGACTGAAGCTTTCTTT	CASSLTSDGQGTEAFF
TRBV7-6	NA	TRBJ2-1	16	TRBD2	TGTGCCAGCAGGCCTAGCGGGAGGGCCACCTACAATGAGCAGTTCTTC	CASRPSGRATYNEQFF
TRBV2	NA	TRBJ1-2	13	NA	TGTGCCAGCAGTGAAGCGAGGGGCTATGGCTACACCTTC	CASSEARGYGYTF
TRBV20-1	NA	TRBJ2-1	13	NA	TGCAGTGCTAGCCCTGCAGCCTACAATGAGCAGTTCTTC	CSASPAAYNEQFF
TRBV6-5	few	TRBJ2-7	16	NA	TGTGCCAGCAGTTACAGGGCGGCCGGGGGAGGCTACGAGCAGTACTTC	CASSYRAAGGGYEQYF
TRBV14	NA	TRBJ2-1	15	NA	TGTGCCAGCAGCCAAAGGGTGGGCCCTTGGGATGAGCAGTTCTTC	CASSQRVGPWDEQFF
TRBV10-3	NA	TRBJ2-7	13	NA	TGTGCCATCAGTGGGCCACAGTCCTACGAGCAGTACTTC	CAISGPQSYEQYF
TRBV10-3	NA	TRBJ2-1	14	TRBD2	TGTGCCATCAGGCCCGGGACTAGCGGCAATGAGCAGTTCTTC	CAIRPGTSGNEQFF
TRBV6-1	NA	TRBJ2-7	15	NA	TGTGCCAGCACCCTTTCGGGGTCGAGGTCCTACGAGCAGTACTTC	CASTLSGSRSYEQYF
TRBV5-6	NA	TRBJ2-5	14	TRBD1	TGTGCCAGCAGCTTGACAGGGGCGAGGAAGACCCAGTACTTC	CASSLTGARKTQYF
TRBV7-2	few	TRBJ2-5	16	NA	TGTGCCAGCAGGACGAACCCGGGACCTTCAACGGGGACCCAGTACTTC	CASRTNPGPSTGTQYF
TRBV25-1	few	TRBJ2-7	18	NA	TGTGCCAGCAGTGTCACCGCTCGGGAGACAGGGTATTCCTACGAGCAGTACTTC	CASSVTARETGYSYEQYF